This T cell receptor (beta chain) originates from a study of human T cells and chemical hapten exposure. TCRdb used MiXCR to reprocess the RACE reads, holding one entry per CDR3 protein. The profile shows tens of thousands of distinct CDR3 sequences, about 11% of them singletons. There are many counts of this clonotype. The V and J ends lost 5 bases and 6 bases, in that order; junction bases with no gene match: 7. This CDR3 is 14 amino acids long. Germline V gene sequence: CDR1 ENHRY, CDR2 SYGVKD. Time point denoted: patch test 1, 2 weeks after DPC sensitization. Treatment given: therapeutic diphenylcyclopropenone sensitization with weekly scalp DPC. Researchers extracted total RNA from unfractionated whole blood.

This material consisted of whole blood, taken in connection with sensitization to the hapten diphenylcyclopropenone (DPC). This TCR came from a middle-aged woman with alopecia areata. Some clones in this sample may be carry-over from other donors' samples. The chain joins TRBV10-3 to TRBJ1-5; 7 bases are a match to TRBD1. This CDR3 reads CAISPDRVGQPQHF. CDR3 in DNA: TGTGCCATCAGTCCCGACAGGGTCGGTCAGCCCCAGCATTTT.